The sample holds a few counts of the clone carrying this TCR beta chain. This entry comes from a study of cytomegalovirus exposure and HLA in healthy donors. PCR primers comprised 60 Vbeta and 13 Jbeta primers. The table came from immunoSEQ multiplex PCR; TCRdb's copy has only in-frame clones and leaves some out. The sample comprises about 120,000 clones, approximately 83% of which are singletons, and more than 3.5% rests with the top ten. The V and J ends lost 1 base and 4 bases respectively, with 14 bases between them. The length of the CDR3 is 15 residues. Germline V gives CDR1 SGHTA, CDR2 FQGNSA. This chain uses TRBV7-2 with TRBJ2-7, with D uncertain. Sequenced input: PBMCs. This receptor was obtained from a woman aged 40 to 50 in good health and CMV-seropositive. Here the CDR3 reads CASSLDALPVYEQYF. The CDR3 nucleotides are TGTGCCAGCAGCTTAGACGCTCTGCCAGTTTACGAGCAGTACTTC.